Detailed here is one T cell receptor (beta chain). The sample is drawn from a study of chemoradiotherapy in HPV16-positive cancers. Only in-frame clones appear in the TCRdb table, and some are missing; sequencing was by immunoSEQ multiplex PCR. The sample lists under 50,000 clones, approximately 73% seen once, with about 5.5% in the top ten. The source of this sequence is a human donor with HPV-associated anogenital cancer. The starting material was blood, obtained from a patient who underwent chemoradiotherapy.

In DNA form, the CDR3 reads TGCGCCAGCAGCCAAGAGTTTCCGGGGGCGGGCGAGCAGTACTTC. Amino acid sequence: CASSQEFPGAGEQYF. The chain uses TRBV4-1 and TRBJ2-7, with D perhaps TRBD1 or TRBD2 (6 bases each). The germline V gene has CDR1 MGHRA and CDR2 YSYEKL. This CDR3 is 15 amino acids long. Trimming pared 0 bases from V and 6 bases from J, leaving 15 bases between.